The text below deals with one T cell receptor (beta chain). This sample stems from a study of patients and donors after allogeneic stem cell transplantation. MiXCR was run by TCRdb on the RT-PCR reads, yielding one entry per CDR3 protein. This table holds some 200,000 distinct CDR3 sequences, more than 35% found once. The sample taken for sequencing was blood, either unsorted or a sorted T cell fraction (not recorded which). The origin of this receptor is a human donor who was either an allogeneic HSCT recipient or a stem cell or donor lymphocyte infusion donor (not recorded which). It is not recorded whose cells these are; they may come from a transplant donor.

CDR3 nucleotide sequence: TGTGCCAGCAGGAGACAGGGGCGAGAAGCTTTCTTT. Translated: CASRRQGREAFF. V gene TRBV12-3 or TRBV12-4 combines with J gene TRBJ1-1; 8 bases align to TRBD1. V shed 6 bases, J shed 8 bases, and the junction held 5 bases outside the gene matches. The CDR3 totals 12 residues.